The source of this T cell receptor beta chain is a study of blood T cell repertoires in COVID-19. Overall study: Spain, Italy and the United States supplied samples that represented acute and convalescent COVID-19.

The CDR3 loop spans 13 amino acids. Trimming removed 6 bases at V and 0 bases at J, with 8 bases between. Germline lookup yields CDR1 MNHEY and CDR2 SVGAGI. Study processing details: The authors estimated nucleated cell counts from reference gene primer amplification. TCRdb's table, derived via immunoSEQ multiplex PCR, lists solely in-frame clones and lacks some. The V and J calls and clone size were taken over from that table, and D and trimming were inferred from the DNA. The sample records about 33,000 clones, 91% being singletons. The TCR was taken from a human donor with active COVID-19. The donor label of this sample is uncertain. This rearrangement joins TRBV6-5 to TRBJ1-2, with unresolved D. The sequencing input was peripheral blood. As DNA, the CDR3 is TGTGCCAGCAGCCACGAGCCTAACTATGGCTACACCTTC. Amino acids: CASSHEPNYGYTF.